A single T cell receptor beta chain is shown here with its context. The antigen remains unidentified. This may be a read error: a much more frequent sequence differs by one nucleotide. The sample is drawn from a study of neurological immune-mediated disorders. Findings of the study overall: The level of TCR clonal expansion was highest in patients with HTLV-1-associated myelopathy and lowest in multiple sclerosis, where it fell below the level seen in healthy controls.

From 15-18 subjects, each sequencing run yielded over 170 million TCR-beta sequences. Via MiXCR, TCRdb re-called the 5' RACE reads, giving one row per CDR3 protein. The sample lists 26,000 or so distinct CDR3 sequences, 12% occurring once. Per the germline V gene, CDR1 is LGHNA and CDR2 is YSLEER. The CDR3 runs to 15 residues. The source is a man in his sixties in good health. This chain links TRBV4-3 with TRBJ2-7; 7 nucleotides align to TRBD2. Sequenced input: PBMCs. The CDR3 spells CASSPFAGVSHEQYF. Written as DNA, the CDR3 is TGCGCCAGCAGCCCCTTCGCGGGGGTCTCCCACGAGCAGTACTTC.